Reported below is one T cell receptor beta chain. Antigen: not known. The data were taken from a study of shared clonotypes between healthy human individuals. Background on the study: CD4 naive and CD4 memory each took three plates per donor, while CD8 naive took two and CD8 memory one. Study conclusions and caveats: Rarefaction curves obtained for sorted subsets showed sequencing incomplete despite large depth.

With 5 bases clipped from V and 8 bases from J, the junction kept 9 bases outside the gene matches. This CDR3 region has 15 residues. Germline CDR1 is SGHTA and CDR2 is FQGNSA. Assay execution proceeded at the deep level. Sorted-subset replicate PCRs used approximately 200 ng of genomic DNA. This amount corresponded to about 30,000 T cell genomes. Repertoires were generated with immunoSEQ multiplex PCR, while TCRdb's copy carries only in-frame clones and drops some. This sample yields 2 million to 2.5 million clones, of which approximately 95% are seen a single time; about 0.41% belongs to the top ten.

Input material: naive CD4+ T cells from PBMCs. Subset: CD45RA+ positively selected. The source of this sequence is a man younger than 35 in good health. Some clones in this sample may be carry-over from other donors' samples. The J gene is TRBJ2-1, the V gene TRBV7-2, with 10 bases identical to TRBD2. CDR3: CASSITSGDRHEQFF. Written as DNA, the CDR3 is TGTGCCAGCAGCATAACTAGCGGGGACAGGCATGAGCAGTTCTTC.